These T cell receptor beta chains were read from a single sample in a study of CD8 T cells in Susac syndrome. Via MiXCR, TCRdb re-called the immunoSEQ multiplex PCR reads, giving one row per CDR3 protein. The sample consists of 300,000 to 350,000 distinct CDR3 sequences, roughly 94% of them appearing once. Sequencing used CD4+ T cells from PBMCs. The receptors stem from a human donor with multiple sclerosis. Each CDR3 is given without its conserved first and last residue. The order of the fields is CDR3 protein, J gene, V gene.

ASSGGVAGVQETQY | TRBJ2-5 | TRBV5-1
ASRDLAGGQGETQY | TRBJ2-5 | TRBV5-1
ASSLEVLGEQY | TRBJ2-7 | TRBV7-2
AISESEGSQF | TRBJ2-1 | TRBV10-3
ASSIAGGMNTEAF | TRBJ1-1 | TRBV7-3
ASSLEAGGGNTIY | TRBJ1-3 | TRBV7-2
ASSSFGGADTQY | TRBJ2-3 | TRBV13
ACGYGSQGTQY | TRBJ2-5 | TRBV6-2/TRBV6-3
ASSPGQYGETQY | TRBJ2-5 | TRBV7-9
ASSMSPDGDQPQH | TRBJ1-5 | TRBV19
SVKGRGTTGELF | TRBJ2-2 | TRBV29-1
SVVRGTNTEAF | TRBJ1-1 | TRBV29-1
ASSPGQITDTQY | TRBJ2-3 | TRBV12-3/TRBV12-4
ASSRISGREYNEQF | TRBJ2-1 | TRBV12-3/TRBV12-4
ASSQGQIHGYT | TRBJ1-2 | TRBV12-3/TRBV12-4
AWNRASFDEQF | TRBJ2-1 | TRBV30
SARDSLTDEQF | TRBJ2-1 | TRBV20-1
ATRPHGRVSGELF | TRBJ2-2 | TRBV15
ASSFLGAGNQPQH | TRBJ1-5 | TRBV7-9
SARAATGATYEQY | TRBJ2-7 | TRBV20-1
ASSQVWGESGSDTQY | TRBJ2-3 | TRBV4-1
ASRLGLASPYEQY | TRBJ2-7 | TRBV5-1